The 5 T cell receptor beta chains below were found in one sample sequenced in a study of response to subunit inactivated influenza vaccine. One entry per CDR3 protein, called by TCRdb with MiXCR from the RT-PCR reads. The sample consists of 750,000 to 850,000 distinct CDR3 sequences, under 20% of them appearing once. Specimen: PBMCs from blood, collected about 5 days after vaccination. These receptors were taken from a man over 45 who received an inactivated influenza vaccine.

In this sample, this clonotype turned up a few times. V gene TRBV5-1 combines with J gene TRBJ1-1; D ambiguous. Germline values: CDR1 SGHRS, CDR2 YFSETQ. The CDR3 loop spans 15 amino acids. V lost 0 bases to trimming and J lost 1 base, with 10 bases between them. DNA of the CDR3: TGCGCCAGCAGCTTGGGGCCGACGAAGAACACTGAAGCTTTCTTT. Protein: CASSLGPTKNTEAFF.

Ten or more counts support this clonotype. CDR3 in DNA: TGTGCCAGCAGTTTCAGCCAGGGAAGAGAGACCCAGTACTTC. This gives the protein CASSFSQGRETQYF. V usage is TRBV12-3 or TRBV12-4 and J usage is TRBJ2-5, with D possibly matching TRBD1 (5 bases). V was pared by 3 bases and J by 4 bases, with 12 bases between. This CDR3 has 14 residues.

This clonotype was detected ten times or more. The chain is built from TRBV6-1 and TRBJ1-1; D is unclear. V lost 6 bases, J lost 6 bases, and 11 bases lay in between. Germline CDR1 and CDR2: MNHNS and SASEGT. This CDR3 spans 12 amino acids. CDR3 DNA sequence: TGTGCCAGCAGCACCCTCAGCGCTGAAGCTTTCTTT. It codes for CASSTLSAEAFF.

In this sample, this clonotype turned up a few times. The chain recombines TRBV11-2 with TRBJ2-3; possibly TRBD1 for D (5 bases). V was pared by 3 bases and J by 1 base, with 11 bases between. CDR3 size: 15 residues. The germline V gene encodes CDR1 SGHAT and CDR2 FQNNGV. The CDR3, as DNA: TGTGCCAGCAGCTTTGGGCAGGGCCGCACAGATACGCAGTATTTT. It is translated as CASSFGQGRTDTQYF.

The V gene is TRBV7-2, the J gene TRBJ2-1, with 13 nucleotides matching TRBD2. CDR1 SGHTA and CDR2 FQGNSA come from the germline V gene. Trimming at V came to 5 bases and at J to 8 bases, leaving 6 bases not matched to a gene. The CDR3 sequence is 15 residues long. The CDR3 nucleotides read TGTGCCAGCAGCCAGGGACTAGCGGGATTCGATGAGCAGTTCTTC. Translating gives CASSQGLAGFDEQFF.